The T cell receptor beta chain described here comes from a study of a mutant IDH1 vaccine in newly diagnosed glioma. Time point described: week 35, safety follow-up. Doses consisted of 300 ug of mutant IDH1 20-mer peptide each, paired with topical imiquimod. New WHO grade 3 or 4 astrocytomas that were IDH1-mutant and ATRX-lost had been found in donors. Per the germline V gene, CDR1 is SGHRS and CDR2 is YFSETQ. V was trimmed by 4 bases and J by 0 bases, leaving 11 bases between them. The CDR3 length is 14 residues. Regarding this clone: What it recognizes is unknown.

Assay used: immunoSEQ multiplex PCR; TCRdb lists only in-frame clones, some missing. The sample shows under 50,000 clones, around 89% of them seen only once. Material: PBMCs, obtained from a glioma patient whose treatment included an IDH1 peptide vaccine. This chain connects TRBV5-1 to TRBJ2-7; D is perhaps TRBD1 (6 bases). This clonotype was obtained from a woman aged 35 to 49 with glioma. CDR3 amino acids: CASSLTGDSYEQYF. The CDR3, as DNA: TGCGCCAGCAGCCTGACAGGCGACTCCTACGAGCAGTACTTC.